These 14 T cell receptor beta chains originate from one sample sequenced in a study of long-term antiretroviral therapy in people with HIV. Survey-level resolution applied to immunoSEQ assay v3.0. Profiled with immunoSEQ multiplex PCR; TCRdb holds only in-frame clones, not every one. The sample consists of about 27,000 clones, over 80% of them appearing once. The material was unsorted PBMCs, obtained 0.8 years before starting antiretroviral therapy. Receptors were obtained from a man aged 18 to 30 with HIV.

The chain uses TRBV7-6 and TRBJ2-6; D is unresolved. Germline V lookup: CDR1 SGHVS, CDR2 FNYEAQ. The CDR3 runs 13 residues. The V and J ends lost 7 bases and 4 bases respectively, with 8 bases between them. The CDR3 loop reads CASTISGANVLTF. The CDR3 coding sequence is TGTGCCAGCACCATAAGCGGGGCCAACGTCCTGACTTTC.

The CDR3 DNA reads TGTGCCAGCAGTCCGGGACAGGGGGCGCATGGCTACACCTTC. This translates into CASSPGQGAHGYTF. The chain joins TRBV6-1 to TRBJ1-2, with TRBD1 identical over 12 bases. The CDR3 has 14 amino acids. V dropped 5 bases and J dropped 6; count of bases not matched to a gene: 4. Per the germline V gene, CDR1 is MNHNS and CDR2 is SASEGT.

The chain links TRBV6-5 to TRBJ1-1, with D possibly being TRBD1 (5 bases). Trimming pared 0 bases from V and 2 bases from J, leaving 10 bases between. The CDR3 totals 15 residues. Germline CDR1 and CDR2: MNHEY and SVGAGI. The CDR3 sequence is CASSYSLGGNTEAFF. The CDR3 bases are TGTGCCAGCAGTTACTCGTTGGGGGGAAACACTGAAGCTTTCTTT.

The rearrangement joins TRBV30 to TRBJ2-7, with D perhaps given as TRBD1 or TRBD2 (5 bases each). The CDR3 is 13 residues long. The ends were cut back, 4 bases at V and 0 bases at J, with 10 bases in the middle. Germline loops: CDR1 GTSNPN, CDR2 SVGIG (reference sequence). The CDR3: CAWTGTSSYEQYF. CDR3 DNA sequence: TGTGCCTGGACAGGGACGAGCTCCTACGAGCAGTACTTC.

V is TRBV4-2 and J is TRBJ2-2; D unresolved. In germline, CDR1 is LGHNA, CDR2 YNFKEQ. The CDR3 spans 16 residues. Trimming removed 1 base from V and 0 bases from J, with 9 bases in between. This chain's CDR3 is CASSQVKGSNTGELFF. The DNA of the CDR3 is TGTGCCAGCAGCCAAGTTAAGGGCTCGAACACCGGGGAGCTGTTTTTT.

This clone has a single count. The rearrangement uses TRBV6-5 and TRBJ2-7; 11 positions agree with TRBD1. Germline CDR1 MNHEY, CDR2 SVGAGI. With V trimmed by 0 bases and J by 2 bases, 3 bases remained unmatched. The CDR3 is 16 amino acids. Here the CDR3 reads CASSYSGQGETYEQYF. The CDR3 nucleotides are TGTGCCAGCAGTTACTCGGGACAGGGGGAAACCTACGAGCAGTACTTC.

This CDR3 is CASSEQGNEKLFF. The CDR3 DNA reads TGTGCCAGCAGTGAACAGGGTAATGAAAAACTGTTTTTT. The V call is TRBV2, the J call TRBJ1-4; a possible D gene is TRBD1 (5 bases). The CDR3 is 13 residues long. Per germline, CDR1 SNHLY and CDR2 FYNNEI. Trimming stripped 2 bases from V and 4 bases from J, with 5 bases between.

In its sample, this clone was seen once. The rearrangement uses TRBV27 and TRBJ1-5; possibly TRBD1 for D (6 bases). This CDR3 has 15 amino acids. The V gene's germline CDR1 is MNHEY and CDR2 SMNVEV (reference sequence). V was pared by 0 bases and J by 4 bases, with 10 bases between. The CDR3, as DNA: TGTGCCAGCAGTTTATCCATTCAGGGGAATCAGCCCCAGCATTTT. It yields the protein CASSLSIQGNQPQHF.

The rearrangement joins TRBV15 to TRBJ2-4; possibly TRBD1 for D (6 bases). Per germline, CDR1 LNHNV and CDR2 YYDKDF (reference sequence). The CDR3 runs to 17 residues. The V end was cut by 1 base, the J end by 4 bases, with 17 bases between. The CDR3 sequence is CATSRGTPTGVKNIQYF. The CDR3 nucleotides are TGTGCCACCAGCAGAGGTACCCCGACAGGTGTGAAAAACATTCAGTACTTC.

V is TRBV30 and J is TRBJ2-2, with D possibly matching TRBD1 (5 bases). Looked up from germline, CDR1 is GTSNPN and CDR2 is SVGIG (reference sequence). This CDR3 spans 15 amino acids. V was clipped by 5 bases and J by 0 bases, with 13 bases between them. CDR3 in DNA: TGTGCCTGGGCAGCCAAGACAGCGAACACCGGGGAGCTGTTTTTT. Translation gives CAWAAKTANTGELFF. The entire variable domain, with the rest obtained from reference TRBV30 and TRBJ2-2, is as follows: SQTIHQWPATLVQPVGSPLSLECTVEGTSNPNLYWYRQAAGRGLQLLFYSVGIGQISSEVPQNLSASRPQDRQFILSSKKLLLSDSGFYLCAWAAKTANTGELFFGEGSRLTVL.

V is TRBV10-2 and J is TRBJ2-5; D is ambiguous. The V end lost 6 bases, the J end lost 5 bases, and 16 bases lay between the germline ends. The CDR3 covers 14 residues. CDR1 is WSHSY and CDR2 is SAAADI in the germline V gene. CDR3 coding DNA: TGCGCCAGCAGGACTCAAACCTCCGGGGAGACCCAGTACTTC. Protein sequence: CASRTQTSGETQYF.

The CDR3 coding sequence is TGTGCCAGCAGCGCGACAGGGGGCGCGATGACTGAAGCTTTCTTT. Protein: CASSATGGAMTEAFF. The chain joins TRBV7-2 to TRBJ1-1; 10 bases fit TRBD1. This CDR3 region has 15 residues. J gave up 5 bases and V 5 bases, and 8 bases lay outside the gene matches. From germline, CDR1 is SGHTA and CDR2 FQGNSA.

The genes are TRBV19 and TRBJ2-7; D remains ambiguous. CDR3 length equals 13 residues. V was clipped by 3 bases and J by 3 bases, with 9 bases between them. From germline, CDR1 is LNHDA and CDR2 SQIVND (reference sequence). CDR3 nucleotide sequence: TGTGCCAGTAGTATTAACAGAAACTACGAGCAGTACTTC. Translation gives CASSINRNYEQYF.

CDR3 in amino acids: CASSHTGSGNTIYF. CDR3 DNA: TGTGCCAGCAGCCATACAGGGTCTGGAAACACCATATATTTT. The chain links TRBV7-6 to TRBJ1-3, with a tentative D call TRBD1 (6 bases). The length of the CDR3 is 14 residues. With 5 bases removed from V and 1 base from J, the gap between germline ends came to 9 bases. The V gene's germline CDR1 is SGHVS and CDR2 FNYEAQ. The full variable domain, its missing parts supplied by reference TRBV7-6 and TRBJ1-3, is GAGVSQSPRYKVTKRGQDVALRCDPISGHVSLYWYRQALGQGPEFLTYFNYEAQQDKSGLPNDRFSAERPEGSISTLTIQRTEQRDSAMYRCASSHTGSGNTIYFGEGSWLTVV.